The 10 T cell receptor beta chains in this list originate from one sample, sequenced in a study of vaccination and CD4 T cells after COVID-19. For these receptors, no antigen is known. As for treatment: roughly ten-day PBMC culture with coronavirus spike peptide pools or control peptides (ViraFEST assay). The Oncomine TCR Beta short-read assay was what sequenced the DNA obtained from cultured CD4+ T cells. Each CDR3 protein is one row after TCRdb ran MiXCR on the PCR reads. This table holds 9,000 to 15,000 distinct CDR3 sequences, around two fifths found once. Specimen: cultured CD4+ T cells from blood. The source of these receptors is a human donor with COVID-19.

V usage is TRBV19 and J usage is TRBJ2-7, with D perhaps matching TRBD2 (6 bases). The CDR3 sequence is 12 residues long. Germline loops: CDR1 LNHDA, CDR2 SQIVND (reference sequence). Trimming took 3 bases from V and 5 from J, leaving 8 bases between them. For the CDR3, the DNA is TGTGCCAGTAGTATTGGAGGGGACGAGCAGTACTTC. Amino acids: CASSIGGDEQYF.

This chain joins TRBV28 and TRBJ1-2, with 10 bases lining up with TRBD1. The CDR3 loop spans 18 amino acids. Germline lookup yields CDR1 MDHEN and CDR2 SYDVKM. V was clipped by 3 bases and J by 5 bases; unmatched bases: 15. The CDR3 coding sequence is TGTGCCAGCAGTTTGGGAGCATCGGGACAGGGGACTCCTTATGGCTACACCTTC. This codes for CASSLGASGQGTPYGYTF.

The chain joins TRBV6-2 or TRBV6-3 to TRBJ2-7, with TRBD1 matching 12 bases. The CDR3 runs to 16 residues. Germline CDR1 and CDR2: MNHEY and SVGEGT. After removal of 5 bases from V and 7 bases from J, the junction contained 12 bases not matched to a gene. In DNA, the CDR3 is TGTGCCAGCAGTAACCCTCGAGGGACAGGGGGCCGGGAGCAGTACTTC. It specifies CASSNPRGTGGREQYF.

V usage is TRBV6-1 and J usage is TRBJ1-3; 10 positions agree with TRBD1. Per germline, CDR1 MNHNS and CDR2 SASEGT. This CDR3 is built from 15 residues. V was clipped by 7 bases and J by 3 bases; unmatched bases: 6. The CDR3 here is CASTPGTGVGNTIYF. DNA of the CDR3: TGTGCCAGCACCCCGGGGACAGGGGTTGGAAACACCATATATTTT.

CDR3 protein: CASSLESYTEAFF. DNA for the CDR3: TGTGCCAGCAGCTTAGAGTCCTACACTGAAGCTTTCTTT. The V and J genes are TRBV11-3 and TRBJ1-1, with D unclear. The CDR3 runs 13 residues. In germline, CDR1 is SGHNT, CDR2 YENEEA. Trimming took 0 bases from V and 3 from J, leaving 5 bases between them.

The CDR3 region is CASSKIGGNTEAFF. The CDR3 nucleotides are TGTGCCAGCAGCAAGATAGGGGGGAACACTGAAGCTTTCTTT. J is TRBJ1-1 and V is TRBV21-1; no check of the table's D call, TRBD1, against the DNA was made. TRBV21-1 is deemed a pseudogene. This CDR3 contains 14 residues.

J is TRBJ1-5 and V is TRBV6-1; D is unresolved. Trimming took 7 bases from V and 1 from J, leaving 11 bases between them. The CDR3 has 14 residues. The germline V gene has CDR1 MNHNS and CDR2 SASEGT. The CDR3 region is CASMPDLSNQPQHF. Written as DNA, the CDR3 is TGTGCCAGCATGCCTGACTTGAGCAATCAGCCCCAGCATTTT.

This clonotype was seen a single time. The genes are TRBV10-3 and TRBJ2-7, with 8 bases aligning to TRBD1. Per the germline V gene, CDR1 is ENHRY and CDR2 is SYGVKD. The CDR3 extends over 15 amino acids. The V and J ends lost 4 bases and 4 bases, in that order; junction bases with no gene match: 9. The CDR3 loop is CAISVEGTGLYEQYF. The CDR3 DNA is TGTGCCATCAGTGTAGAAGGGACAGGACTTTACGAGCAGTACTTC.

The chain is built from TRBV4-3 and TRBJ2-2; TRBD2 aligns across 7 bases. Germline CDR1 and CDR2: LGHNA and YSLEER. V shed 4 bases, J shed 4 bases, and the junction held 3 bases outside the gene matches. CDR3 length: 14 residues. CDR3 sequence reads: CASSPGRVTGELFF. The CDR3 DNA reads TGCGCCAGCAGCCCTGGGAGGGTCACCGGGGAGCTGTTTTTT.

This clonotype has a single count. The V call is TRBV18, the J call TRBJ1-2; the D gene is possibly TRBD1 (6 bases). The CDR3 loop spans 15 amino acids. V dropped 8 bases and J dropped 2 bases, with 18 bases sitting between them. Germline V gene lookup returns CDR1 KGHSH and CDR2 LQKENI. CDR3 region: CASRPTGGQNYGYTF. For the CDR3, the DNA is TGTGCCAGCCGCCCTACGGGGGGGCAGAACTATGGCTACACCTTC. Drawing the rest from reference TRBV18 and TRBJ1-2, the complete variable domain is NAGVMQNPRHLVRRRGQEARLRCSPMKGHSHVYWYRQLPEEGLKFMVYLQKENIIDESGMPKERFSAEFPKEGPSILRIQQVVRGDSAAYFCASRPTGGQNYGYTFGSGTRLTVV.